The 30 T cell receptor beta chains below come from one sample, sequenced in a study of shared clonotypes between healthy human individuals. The assay was immunoSEQ multiplex PCR, and TCRdb's table has in-frame clones only and misses some. The profile shows roughly 2.5 million clones, approximately 94% of them singletons. The sequencing input was naive CD4+ T cells sorted from blood. Specified subset: CD45RA+ positively selected. The receptors were gathered from a man in his late teens or twenties in good health.

The chain is built from TRBV18 and TRBJ1-1; D gene uncertain. V was pared by 4 bases and J by 1 base, with 7 bases between. The germline CDR1 and CDR2 sequences are KGHSH and LQKENI. The CDR3 has 13 amino acids. The DNA for the CDR3 is TGTGCCAGCTCACAAAGACAGAACACTGAAGCTTTCTTT. This translates into CASSQRQNTEAFF.

The genes are TRBV11-2 and TRBJ1-1; D is perhaps TRBD1 (6 bases). This CDR3 has 15 residues. Germline values: CDR1 SGHAT, CDR2 FQNNGV. V was shortened by 2 bases and J by 4 bases, with 14 bases between the two germline ends. The CDR3: CASSLRTVLSTEAFF. Here the CDR3 DNA reads TGTGCCAGCAGCTTACGGACAGTATTGAGCACTGAAGCTTTCTTT.

The chain recombines TRBV7-9 with TRBJ2-3; 8 positions agree with TRBD2. CDR3 length: 17 residues. The trim removed 1 base at V and 1 base at J, leaving 7 bases unmatched. CDR1 SEHNR and CDR2 FQNEAQ come from the germline V gene (reference sequence). In DNA, the CDR3 is TGTGCCAGCAGCTTAGGAACCCTAGCGGGCGGCACAGATACGCAGTATTTT. It is translated as CASSLGTLAGGTDTQYF.

With respect to this clone: Other DNA sequences in this specimen translate into the identical CDR3. The gene calls are TRBV5-1 and TRBJ1-5; 8 bases match TRBD1. The CDR3 totals 13 residues. Germline CDR1 and CDR2: SGHRS and YFSETQ. J gave up 7 bases and V 4 bases, and 4 bases lay outside the gene matches. The CDR3, as DNA: TGCGCCAGCAGCCCCGACAGGGGACAGCCCCAGCATTTT. Its translation is CASSPDRGQPQHF. The full variable domain, in which reference TRBV5-1 and TRBJ1-5 provide the parts outside the CDR3, is KAGVTQTPRYLIKTRGQQVTLSCSPISGHRSVSWYQQTPGQGLQFLFEYFSETQRNKGNFPGRFSGRQFSNSRSEMNVSTLELGDSALYLCASSPDRGQPQHFGDGTRLSIL.

The chain combines TRBV11-3 with TRBJ2-1; D may be TRBD2 (6 bases). The ends were cut back, 5 bases at V and 9 bases at J, with 14 bases in the middle. This CDR3 has 13 residues. Germline V gene lookup returns CDR1 SGHNT and CDR2 YENEEA. CDR3 region: CASSPTGGAEQFF. CDR3 in DNA: TGTGCCAGCAGCCCCACGGGCGGGGCTGAGCAGTTCTTC.

The chain has TRBV19 and TRBJ1-5; no firm D call. The length of the CDR3 is 15 residues. The germline V and J ends were trimmed by 7 bases and 0 bases, with 13 bases remaining between them. Per the germline V gene, CDR1 is LNHDA and CDR2 is SQIVND (reference sequence). The CDR3 DNA reads as TGTGCCAGTACCTTCAGACATTCTAGCAATCAGCCCCAGCATTTT. It yields the protein CASTFRHSSNQPQHF.

V is TRBV28 and J is TRBJ1-2; D is uncertain. The V end lost 10 bases, the J end lost 8 bases, and 17 bases lay between the germline ends. Per the germline V gene, CDR1 is MDHEN and CDR2 is SYDVKM. This CDR3 has 12 amino acids. The CDR3 is CATLGASGGYTF. The CDR3 nucleotides are TGTGCCACCCTGGGAGCCTCGGGGGGCTACACCTTC.

The genes are TRBV6-6 and TRBJ1-6; the D is unclear. CDR1 and CDR2 from the germline V gene are MNHNY and SVGAGI (reference sequence). Trimming removed 2 bases at V and 6 bases at J, with 8 bases between. The length of the CDR3 is 14 residues. The DNA for the CDR3 is TGTGCCAGCAGTTACGGGCGGTTTAATTCACCCCTCCACTTT. It encodes CASSYGRFNSPLHF.

The V gene is TRBV28, the J gene TRBJ2-7; the match to TRBD1 covers 7 bases. This CDR3 is built from 14 residues. Germline lookup yields CDR1 MDHEN and CDR2 SYDVKM. The junction had 1 base not matched to a gene; V was cut back by 0 bases and J by 2 bases. In nucleotides, the CDR3 is TGTGCCAGCAGTTTATGGACAGGGACCTACGAGCAGTACTTC. It translates to CASSLWTGTYEQYF.

V gene TRBV4-1 combines with J gene TRBJ2-7; weak D call: TRBD1 (5 bases). CDR3 size: 16 residues. The V gene lost 0 bases and the J gene lost 4 bases, with 16 bases spanning the gap. Germline loops: CDR1 MGHRA, CDR2 YSYEKL. The CDR3 DNA reads TGCGCCAGCAGCCAAGATCAGAACAGGTCCCCTTACGAGCAGTACTTC. Its translation: CASSQDQNRSPYEQYF.

Of note for this clone: Other DNA sequences from this sample encode an identical CDR3 as well. The chain joins TRBV6-5 to TRBJ1-6; D not resolved. The length of the CDR3 is 14 residues. In germline, CDR1 is MNHEY, CDR2 SVGAGI. V gave up 0 bases and J gave up 7 bases, with 7 bases separating them. CDR3 protein: CASSYSGSNSPLHF. In DNA form, the CDR3 reads TGTGCCAGCAGTTACTCGGGGAGCAATTCACCCCTCCACTTT.

V and J are TRBV11-2 and TRBJ2-7; D tentatively fits TRBD1 or TRBD2 (5 bases each). Trimming shortened V by 0 bases and J by 2 bases, and 8 bases separated the two germline ends. The CDR3 runs 14 residues. Germline loops: CDR1 SGHAT, CDR2 FQNNGV. CDR3 nucleotides: TGTGCCAGCAGCTTAGAAGGGACCCCCTACGAGCAGTACTTC. Translated, it gives CASSLEGTPYEQYF.

This sequence joins TRBV27 and TRBJ2-6; 7 positions agree with TRBD1. The germline V gene has CDR1 MNHEY and CDR2 SMNVEV (reference sequence). V lost 5 bases, J lost 0 bases, and 7 bases stayed unmatched. The CDR3 length is 17 residues. CDR3 coding DNA: TGTGCCAGCAGTGGGGGACAGTTCAGCTCTGGGGCCAACGTCCTGACTTTC. Translating it yields CASSGGQFSSGANVLTF.

V is TRBV5-1 and J is TRBJ1-4; the match to TRBD1 covers 10 bases. This CDR3 region has 15 residues. Germline V gives CDR1 SGHRS, CDR2 YFSETQ. Trimming at V came to 4 bases and at J to 8 bases, leaving 8 bases not matched to a gene. The CDR3 DNA follows: TGCGCCAGCAGCCGGCGACAGGGGGCAGGCGAAAAACTGTTTTTT. It translates to CASSRRQGAGEKLFF.

The chain couples TRBV7-9 to TRBJ1-1; weak D call: TRBD1 (5 bases). The CDR3 is 14 amino acids. Germline V lookup: CDR1 SEHNR, CDR2 FQNEAQ (reference sequence). Trimming shortened V by 5 bases and J by 6 bases, and 16 bases separated the two germline ends. The CDR3 DNA is TGTGCCAGCAGCCCCACGGGACCGGTCTCTGAAGCTTTCTTT. Its protein product is CASSPTGPVSEAFF.

This chain joins TRBV6-4 and TRBJ1-6; D gene unclear. From germline, CDR1 is MRHNA and CDR2 SNTAGT. The CDR3 consists of 15 residues. Trimming left V 3 bases short and J 6 bases short, with 12 bases between. The DNA of the CDR3 is TGTGCCAGCAGTGAACTGGGTTCGGCTAATTCACCCCTCCACTTT. Translated, it gives CASSELGSANSPLHF.

The chain recombines TRBV6-5 with TRBJ2-3; 7 bases align to TRBD2. Germline V gene sequence: CDR1 MNHEY, CDR2 SVGAGI. The trim removed 6 bases at V and 5 bases at J, leaving 2 bases unmatched. CDR3 length: 12 residues. Here the CDR3 reads CASSRGEDTQYF. The CDR3 nucleotides are TGTGCCAGCAGCCGGGGGGAAGATACGCAGTATTTT.

The gene calls are TRBV5-4 and TRBJ2-4; D may match TRBD1 or TRBD2 (6 bases each). The CDR3 is made up of 15 amino acids. V was pared by 0 bases and J by 2 bases, with 9 bases between. Per the germline V gene, CDR1 is SGHNT and CDR2 is YYREEE (reference sequence). For the CDR3, the DNA is TGTGCCAGCAGCTTGGCCGGGGGCTCCAAAAACATTCAGTACTTC. It encodes CASSLAGGSKNIQYF.

As for this clone: The same CDR3 arises from other DNA sequences in this sample as well. CDR3 sequence reads: CASSLSGGTGELFF. Written as DNA, the CDR3 is TGTGCCAGCAGCTTATCGGGGGGCACCGGGGAGCTGTTTTTT. The chain joins TRBV7-9 to TRBJ2-2; 7 bases match TRBD2. The CDR3 has 14 residues. Per germline, CDR1 SEHNR and CDR2 FQNEAQ (reference sequence). J gave up 4 bases and V 2 bases, and 1 base lay outside the gene matches.

With regard to this clone: The same CDR3 is also encoded by other DNA sequences in this sample. This chain joins TRBV6-1 and TRBJ1-6; 7 positions agree with TRBD1. Germline V lookup: CDR1 MNHNS, CDR2 SASEGT. The ends lost 4 bases at V and 0 bases at J; junction bases unmatched: 3. The CDR3 is 16 amino acids. CDR3 protein: CASSVRDSSYNSPLHF. CDR3 nucleotide sequence: TGTGCCAGCAGTGTCCGGGACAGCTCCTATAATTCACCCCTCCACTTT.

The rearrangement uses TRBV7-2 and TRBJ2-1; perhaps TRBD2 as D (5 bases). V dropped 5 bases and J dropped 0 bases, with 11 bases sitting between them. The germline gives CDR1 SGHTA, CDR2 FQGNSA. The CDR3 spans 15 residues. Here the CDR3 DNA reads TGTGCCAGCAGCCCCGGACTTTACTCCTACAATGAGCAGTTCTTC. Encoded protein: CASSPGLYSYNEQFF.

To note about this clone: Other nucleotide sequences from this sample produce the same CDR3. This chain uses TRBV5-1 with TRBJ2-3, with D unclear. V lost 0 bases, J lost 4 bases, and 6 bases lay in between. This CDR3 is 13 amino acids long. Germline CDR1 and CDR2: SGHRS and YFSETQ. CDR3 bases: TGCGCCAGCAGCTTGGGGTCCTCAGATACGCAGTATTTT. This encodes CASSLGSSDTQYF.

The chain couples TRBV5-4 to TRBJ2-5; TRBD2 matches at 11 bases. Germline values: CDR1 SGHNT, CDR2 YYREEE (reference sequence). CDR3 length equals 19 residues. Trimming took 0 bases from V and 4 from J; bases not matched to a gene: 14. CDR3 sequence: CASSLVALAGGVLGETQYF. The CDR3 coding sequence is TGTGCCAGCAGCTTGGTTGCGCTAGCGGGAGGCGTGTTGGGAGAGACCCAGTACTTC. Filled out from reference TRBV5-4 and TRBJ2-5, the complete variable domain reads ETGVTQSPTHLIKTRGQQVTLRCSSQSGHNTVSWYQQALGQGPQFIFQYYREEENGRGNFPPRFSGLQFPNYSSELNVNALELDDSALYLCASSLVALAGGVLGETQYFGPGTRLLVL.

This chain joins TRBV10-3 and TRBJ1-1, with D possibly being TRBD1 (5 bases). Per germline, CDR1 ENHRY and CDR2 SYGVKD. This CDR3 has 15 amino acids. V shed 0 bases and J shed 1 base, with 9 bases lying between them. The CDR3 reads CAISESDRSNTEAFF. The DNA of the CDR3 is TGTGCCATCAGTGAGTCTGACAGATCGAACACTGAAGCTTTCTTT.

J is TRBJ1-6 and V is TRBV6-1; no firm D call. The CDR3 totals 11 residues. Between the trimmed V and J ends, which lost 1 base and 13 bases, there was a span of 5 bases. The germline gives CDR1 MNHNS, CDR2 SASEGT. CDR3 region: CASSEEGPLHF. The CDR3 DNA sequence: TGTGCCAGCAGTGAAGAGGGCCCCCTCCACTTT.

The J gene is TRBJ2-5, the V gene TRBV27; D assignment may be TRBD1 or TRBD2 (6 bases each). The J call is doubtful: the DNA matches TRBJ2-7 better. The CDR3 consists of 18 residues. Per the germline V gene, CDR1 is MNHEY and CDR2 is SMNVEV (reference sequence). CDR3: CASSPTPGHRRGSYEQYF. The DNA of the CDR3 is TGTGCCAGCAGTCCTACGCCGGGACATAGGAGGGGCTCCTACGAGCAGTACTTC.

The gene calls are TRBV27 and TRBJ1-2; D remains ambiguous. Germline lookup yields CDR1 MNHEY and CDR2 SMNVEV (reference sequence). The CDR3 totals 16 residues. V dropped 5 bases and J dropped 2 bases, with 18 bases sitting between them. This CDR3 is CASSKSYPDLNYGYTF. The DNA of the CDR3 is TGTGCCAGCAGTAAAAGTTACCCGGACCTGAACTATGGCTACACCTTC.

This sequence joins TRBV7-8 and TRBJ1-1; maybe TRBD1 (5 bases). Trimming took 5 bases from V and 5 from J, leaving 9 bases between them. Germline V gene data show CDR1 as SGHVS and CDR2 as FQNEAQ. This CDR3 contains 12 residues. The CDR3 spells CASSVGGTEAFF. The CDR3 nucleotides are TGTGCCAGCAGCGTGGGGGGGACTGAAGCTTTCTTT.

J is TRBJ2-2 and V is TRBV18, with 7 bases aligning to TRBD1. The germline gives CDR1 KGHSH, CDR2 LQKENI. The CDR3 spans 16 residues. V lost 0 bases and J lost 1; bases outside the gene matches: 2. CDR3 coding DNA: TGTGCCAGCTCACCACCGACAGGGCTGAACACCGGGGAGCTGTTTTTT. The encoded protein is CASSPPTGLNTGELFF.

The chain carries TRBV28 and TRBJ2-1; no firm D call. The CDR3 has 16 residues. V lost 3 bases and J 2 bases, leaving 14 bases between the germline ends. Germline values: CDR1 MDHEN, CDR2 SYDVKM. CDR3 coding DNA: TGTGCCAGCAGTTTTGTCGGCCAGCCCACCTACAATGAGCAGTTCTTC. As protein: CASSFVGQPTYNEQFF. The whole variable domain, remainder taken from reference TRBV28 and TRBJ2-1, is DVKVTQSSRYLVKRTGEKVFLECVQDMDHENMFWYRQDPGLGLRLIYFSYDVKMKEKGDIPEGYSVSREKKERFSLILESASTNQTSMYLCASSFVGQPTYNEQFFGPGTRLTVL.